These 13 T cell receptor beta chains were sequenced from one sample in a study of circulating tumor DNA in untreated peripheral T-cell lymphoma. Clones were read by immunoSEQ multiplex PCR, and TCRdb kept only the in-frame ones, dropping some. The sample includes 5,500 to 8,000 clones, about 75% seen only once; the top ten take 16%. The source material was tumor tissue. These receptors were taken from a human donor with peripheral T-cell lymphoma.

The V and J genes are TRBV28 and TRBJ1-5, with D maybe TRBD1 (5 bases). Germline loops: CDR1 MDHEN, CDR2 SYDVKM. The CDR3 runs 12 residues. The ends were cut back, 3 bases at V and 11 bases at J, with 11 bases in the middle. CDR3 protein: CASSLGLSAQHF. The CDR3 nucleotides are TGTGCCAGCAGTTTGGGGCTTTCGGCCCAGCATTTT.

The rearrangement links TRBV11-3 to TRBJ2-5, with D unresolved. V lost 3 bases and J lost 3, with 20 bases in between. The CDR3 has 17 amino acids. Germline lookup yields CDR1 SGHNT and CDR2 YENEEA. DNA for the CDR3: TGTGCCAGCAGCTTGGATTCCAGGTCAGGTGGAAAAGAGACCCAGTACTTC. This gives the protein CASSLDSRSGGKETQYF.

This clone was counted a few times. The V gene is TRBV18, the J gene TRBJ1-2; 9 nucleotides align to TRBD1. Germline-derived CDR1 and CDR2 are KGHSH and LQKENI. J was trimmed by 7 bases and V by 2 bases; bases with no gene match: 8. CDR3 length: 15 residues. The CDR3 sequence: CASSPGPGQGPGYTF. DNA for the CDR3: TGTGCCAGCTCACCAGGTCCGGGACAGGGACCTGGCTACACCTTC.

This chain uses TRBV28 with TRBJ1-4; 10 nucleotides match TRBD1. The V segment lost 6 bases and the J segment 7 bases; nucleotides outside the gene matches: 8. The CDR3 has 15 amino acids. Per the germline V gene, CDR1 is MDHEN and CDR2 is SYDVKM. In DNA, the CDR3 is TGTGCCAGCAGCAAAACCGGGACAGGGGTTGAAAAACTGTTTTTT. Residues: CASSKTGTGVEKLFF.

The chain combines TRBV18 with TRBJ1-3; 10 bases are a match to TRBD1. With V trimmed by 6 bases and J by 0 bases, 5 bases remained unmatched. There are 16 residues in the CDR3. From germline, CDR1 is KGHSH and CDR2 LQKENI. The CDR3 spells CASSEDRGLSGNTIYF. In nucleotides, the CDR3 is TGTGCCAGCTCCGAAGACAGGGGGCTCTCTGGAAACACCATATATTTT. The full variable domain, completed using reference TRBV18 and TRBJ1-3, is NAGVMQNPRHLVRRRGQEARLRCSPMKGHSHVYWYRQLPEEGLKFMVYLQKENIIDESGMPKERFSAEFPKEGPSILRIQQVVRGDSAAYFCASSEDRGLSGNTIYFGEGSWLTVV.

This chain connects TRBV25-1 to TRBJ2-1; D is perhaps TRBD1 (7 bases). CDR3 size: 12 residues. Germline lookup yields CDR1 MGHDK and CDR2 SYGVNS. Trimming removed 8 bases from V and 6 bases from J, with 11 bases in between. In nucleotides, the CDR3 is TGTGCCAGCGGGCAGGGGGGCAATGAGCAGTTCTTC. This translates into CASGQGGNEQFF.

V is TRBV12-5 and J is TRBJ2-7, with 8 bases aligning to TRBD2. The germline V gene encodes CDR1 LGHNT and CDR2 FRNRAP. This CDR3 contains 12 residues. The CDR3 DNA sequence: TGTGCCAGCGGTACTAGCGGCTACGAGCAGTACTTC. Translated, it gives CASGTSGYEQYF.

The gene calls are TRBV15 and TRBJ2-7; 11 nucleotides match TRBD2. The V gene's germline CDR1 is LNHNV and CDR2 YYDKDF (reference sequence). This CDR3 is 15 amino acids long. V was clipped by 5 bases and J by 1 base; unmatched bases: 4. The CDR3 reads CATSRLAGGSYEQYF. The DNA of the CDR3 is TGTGCCACCAGCCGATTAGCGGGAGGGTCCTACGAGCAGTACTTC.

The gene calls are TRBV28 and TRBJ1-1; TRBD1 is a possible D gene (5 bases). Trimming took 7 bases from V and 4 from J, leaving 13 bases between them. The CDR3 spans 13 residues. Germline V gene sequence: CDR1 MDHEN, CDR2 SYDVKM. The CDR3 reads CASKDTWSTEAFF. The CDR3 DNA follows: TGTGCCAGCAAGGACACGTGGAGCACTGAAGCTTTCTTT.

The gene calls are TRBV5-1 and TRBJ2-2, with D maybe TRBD1 (6 bases). Trimming took off 0 bases at V and 2 bases at J, with 8 bases between the two ends. The CDR3 covers 15 residues. From germline, CDR1 is SGHRS and CDR2 YFSETQ. The CDR3 coding sequence is TGCGCCAGCAGCTTGGCGGGACAAAACACCGGGGAGCTGTTTTTT. It encodes CASSLAGQNTGELFF. Looking up the rest from reference TRBV5-1 and TRBJ2-2 gives the full variable domain: KAGVTQTPRYLIKTRGQQVTLSCSPISGHRSVSWYQQTPGQGLQFLFEYFSETQRNKGNFPGRFSGRQFSNSRSEMNVSTLELGDSALYLCASSLAGQNTGELFFGEGSRLTVL.

The chain recombines TRBV11-3 with TRBJ1-2, with 7 positions matching TRBD1. CDR3 length: 14 residues. Germline CDR1 and CDR2: SGHNT and YENEEA. The V and J ends lost 5 bases and 7 bases, in that order; junction bases with no gene match: 10. The CDR3 DNA reads TGTGCCAGCAGCCCAAGACAGGGTCAGGGTGGCTACACCTTC. Residues: CASSPRQGQGGYTF.

This clone was counted between two and nine times. This rearrangement joins TRBV28 to TRBJ2-1; 7 nucleotides match TRBD2. Per germline, CDR1 MDHEN and CDR2 SYDVKM. After removal of 6 bases from V and 5 bases from J, the junction contained 10 bases not matched to a gene. The CDR3 is made up of 15 amino acids. The chain's CDR3 is CASSYLAEKDNEQFF. DNA of the CDR3: TGTGCCAGCAGCTACCTAGCGGAGAAAGACAATGAGCAGTTCTTC.

The V call is TRBV11-3, the J call TRBJ2-7; D possibly matches TRBD1 or TRBD2 (6 bases each). Trimming took 3 bases from V and 0 from J, leaving 15 bases between them. This CDR3 is built from 16 residues. The germline V gene has CDR1 SGHNT and CDR2 YENEEA. DNA of the CDR3: TGTGCCAGCAGCTTGTCATCGGGGGCGACCTCCTACGAGCAGTACTTC. This codes for CASSLSSGATSYEQYF.